This T cell receptor (beta chain) was identified in a study of blood T cell repertoires in COVID-19. This clone has a single count. Germline-derived CDR1 and CDR2 are SGHAT and FQNNGV. The CDR3 is made up of 14 amino acids. Trimming removed 1 base from V and 4 bases from J, with 10 bases in between. Assay used: immunoSEQ multiplex PCR; TCRdb lists only in-frame clones, some missing. The table lists about 170,000 clones, more than 75% of them singletons. This TCR derives from a man aged 50-60 years who had recovered from COVID-19. The V and J genes are TRBV11-2 and TRBJ2-5; D is possibly TRBD1 (5 bases). Material for sequencing was peripheral blood. The CDR3 protein is CASSLAGLGETQYF. Here the CDR3 DNA reads TGTGCCAGCAGCTTAGCAGGGTTGGGAGAGACCCAGTACTTC.